The sequence of this TCR beta chain was determined in a study of blood T cell repertoires in COVID-19. Recruits, aged about 18 to 95 years, lived in 20 to 30 US areas. Participants reported their clinical history, and cohort assignment relied on those reports. Authors' methods: Researchers report that nucleated cell counts were estimated from reference gene primer amplification. Some clones are missing from TCRdb's copy, which holds only in-frame ones; the method was immunoSEQ multiplex PCR. The DNA gave D and trimming, while V, J and clone size come from that table. This table has hundreds of thousands of clones, 80% to 90% appearing once. Germline V gene lookup returns CDR1 SNHLY and CDR2 FYNNEI. CDR3 length: 15 amino acids. The junction had 4 bases not matched to a gene; V was cut back by 4 bases and J by 1 base.

Sample: PBMCs or T cells enriched from blood (not recorded which). V usage is TRBV2 and J usage is TRBJ1-5; TRBD1 agrees at 7 bases. The sequence was collected from a woman between 18 and 29 years old who had recovered from COVID-19. The CDR3 sequence: CASSGDSRSNQPQHF. The CDR3 DNA sequence: TGTGCCAGCAGTGGGGACAGTCGGAGCAATCAGCCCCAGCATTTT.